The 6 T cell receptor beta chains below were found in one sample sequenced in a study of T cell responses to AZD1222 COVID-19 vaccine. Some clones are missing from TCRdb's copy, which holds only in-frame ones; the method was immunoSEQ multiplex PCR. The repertoire includes roughly 49,000 clones, 70% to 85% of them detected once, and roughly 20% sits in the top ten. The source was peripheral blood, collected on day 0 of MenACWY control vaccination. Every receptor here comes from an adult in good health.

The V call is TRBV5-1, the J call TRBJ1-4, with D possibly TRBD1 on 6 matching bases. The CDR3 spans 13 residues. The germline CDR1 and CDR2 sequences are SGHRS and YFSETQ. Trimming removed 5 bases at V and 3 bases at J, with 8 bases between. The CDR3 DNA reads as TGCGCCAGCAGTGACAGGTCTAATGAAAAACTGTTTTTT. This gives the protein CASSDRSNEKLFF.

V and J are TRBV29-1 and TRBJ2-1, with unresolved D. The V end was cut by 7 bases, the J end by 5 bases, with 6 bases between. CDR3 length: 10 amino acids. CDR1 is SQVTM, CDR2 ANQGSEA, per germline. This CDR3 reads CSAENNEQFF. In DNA, the CDR3 is TGCAGCGCAGAAAACAATGAGCAGTTCTTC.

This clone is large within its sample. The chain employs TRBV3-1 (or the pseudogene TRBV3-2) and TRBJ2-7; TRBD1 agrees at 7 bases. V shed 1 base, J shed 2 bases, and the junction held 8 bases outside the gene matches. Germline-derived CDR1 and CDR2 are LGHDT and YNNKEL (reference sequence). The CDR3 covers 16 residues. The CDR3 sequence is CASSQGSPTGAYEQYF. The CDR3 nucleotides are TGTGCCAGCAGCCAAGGTTCGCCCACAGGGGCCTACGAGCAGTACTTC.

This clone has only a few counts. The chain has TRBV28 and TRBJ1-2, with 7 bases that match TRBD1. The germline CDR1 and CDR2 sequences are MDHEN and SYDVKM. J lost 8 bases, V lost 3 bases, and 12 bases had no gene match. The CDR3 is 15 residues long. The CDR3 bases are TGTGCCAGCAGTTTGCCGGCAGGGGGACTATCCGGCTACACCTTC. Its translation is CASSLPAGGLSGYTF.

Written as DNA, the CDR3 is TGTGCCAGCAGCTTAGCGTCCTCGGGATCAGTCTACGAGCAGTACTTC. Residues: CASSLASSGSVYEQYF. The gene calls are TRBV7-2 and TRBJ2-7; D perhaps matches TRBD2 (5 bases). Between the trimmed V and J ends, which lost 0 bases and 3 bases, there was a span of 15 bases. The CDR3 has 16 residues. Germline-derived CDR1 and CDR2 are SGHTA and FQGNSA.

The J gene is TRBJ2-5, the V gene TRBV5-1; D perhaps matches TRBD2 (5 bases). V was clipped by 4 bases and J by 2 bases, with 12 bases between them. CDR1 is SGHRS and CDR2 is YFSETQ in the germline V gene. The CDR3 spans 14 residues. The CDR3 DNA sequence: TGCGCCAGCAGCCCACTCGGGGATCAAGAGACCCAGTACTTC. It yields the protein CASSPLGDQETQYF.